The sequence of this T cell receptor beta chain was determined in a study of identical twins. The CDR3 runs to 10 residues. Germline V gives CDR1 DFQATT, CDR2 SNEGSKA (reference sequence). Findings and limits, study-wide: It was cross-sectional statistical analysis, not following the same donors, that the conclusions relied on.

This clonotype was observed at least ten times. No antigen is known for it. MiXCR, applied by TCRdb to the 5' RACE reads, yields one record per CDR3 protein. The sample contains hundreds of thousands of distinct CDR3 sequences, around 6% of which appear only once. The sequenced sample consisted of naive T cells sorted from blood. The TCR comes from a man between 18 and 29 years old in good health. The chain recombines TRBV20-1 with TRBJ2-3; TRBD2 matches 9 bases. DNA for the CDR3: TGCAGCGCGGGGGGGGATACGCAGTATTTT. Residues: CSAGGDTQYF.